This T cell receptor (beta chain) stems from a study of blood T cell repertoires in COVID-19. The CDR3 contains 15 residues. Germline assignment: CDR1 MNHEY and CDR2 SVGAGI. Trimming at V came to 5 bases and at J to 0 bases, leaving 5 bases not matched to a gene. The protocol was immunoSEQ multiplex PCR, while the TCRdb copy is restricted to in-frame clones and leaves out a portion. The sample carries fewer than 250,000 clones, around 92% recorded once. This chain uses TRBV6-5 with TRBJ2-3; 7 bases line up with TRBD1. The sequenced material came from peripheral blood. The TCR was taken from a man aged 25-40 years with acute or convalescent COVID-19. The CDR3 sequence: CASSRGRPSTDTQYF. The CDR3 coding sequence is TGTGCCAGCAGTAGGGGGCGCCCTAGCACAGATACGCAGTATTTT.